The clone carrying this T cell receptor (beta chain) was observed a few times. This sample was taken from a study of T cells in Graves' hyperthyroidism and ophthalmopathy. V was pared by 3 bases and J by 0 bases, with 9 bases between. CDR1 and CDR2 from the germline V gene are SGDLS and YYNGEE. The length of the CDR3 is 14 residues. Using RNA transcripts as the source, TCR beta CDR3 regions were amplified. Researchers ran a first-round RT-PCR on the TCR CDR3 using the HTBI primer set. MiXCR, applied by TCRdb to the multiplex PCR reads, yields one record per CDR3 protein. The repertoire includes 600,000 to 700,000 distinct CDR3 sequences, approximately 42% of them detected once, and less than 8.5% sits in the top ten.

The material sequenced was peripheral blood or thyroid tissue (not recorded which). This receptor was obtained from an adult man with Graves' disease, either hyperthyroidism or ophthalmopathy (not recorded which). The chain uses TRBV9 and TRBJ1-1; no clear D gene. In DNA, the CDR3 is TGTGCCAGCAGCGAGAGCTACATGAACACTGAAGCTTTCTTT. It translates to CASSESYMNTEAFF.